Each of the 16 T cell receptor beta chains below was sequenced from the same sample in a study of OX40 agonist ivuxolimab in advanced cancers. Library method: the immunoSEQ multiplex PCR assay. TCRdb holds this immuneACCESS table with in-frame rearrangements only. Some clones are missing; in checked studies, unresolved V genes explain under half, and the rest has no known cause. A total of nearly 95,000 clones appear in this sample, around 94% of them only once. The ten largest clones capture 2.6% of the sample. Specimen: CD4+ or CD8+ T cells sorted from blood, collected in a trial of the OX40 agonist ivuxolimab. All receptors derive from an adult with an advanced solid tumor such as melanoma, head and neck, liver or kidney cancer.

The rearrangement joins TRBV27 to TRBJ2-1; possibly TRBD2 for D (5 bases). Trimming took 3 bases from V and 4 from J, leaving 16 bases between them. CDR3 length equals 16 residues. In germline, CDR1 is MNHEY, CDR2 SMNVEV (reference sequence). The CDR3 is CASSFLDSILYNEQFF. The CDR3 bases are TGTGCCAGCAGTTTCTTGGACTCCATTCTGTACAATGAGCAGTTCTTC.

The V call is TRBV19, the J call TRBJ1-1; D not certain. Trimming removed 5 bases at V and 0 bases at J, with 7 bases between. This CDR3 has 13 amino acids. Germline CDR1 reads LNHDA; CDR2 reads SQIVND (reference sequence). The CDR3 bases are TGTGCCAGTAGTCCTAGTTTGAACACTGAAGCTTTCTTT. Amino acid sequence: CASSPSLNTEAFF.

V gene TRBV9 combines with J gene TRBJ2-1; TRBD1 matches at 7 bases. J gave up 3 bases and V 0 bases, and 3 bases lay outside the gene matches. CDR1 SGDLS and CDR2 YYNGEE come from the germline V gene. This CDR3 has 15 amino acids. The CDR3 here is CASSVAQGDYNEQFF. The CDR3, as DNA: TGTGCCAGCAGCGTAGCCCAGGGGGACTACAATGAGCAGTTCTTC.

This clone was detected once. This sample includes further DNA sequences coding for the same CDR3. The rearrangement links TRBV27 to TRBJ2-1; no reliable D call. Trimming removed 3 bases from V and 5 bases from J, with 8 bases in between. The germline CDR1 and CDR2 sequences are MNHEY and SMNVEV (reference sequence). The CDR3 has 13 amino acids. CDR3 nucleotide sequence: TGTGCCAGCAGTTTGAGTAGGGACAATGAGCAGTTCTTC. As protein: CASSLSRDNEQFF.

This clone was observed a single time. The chain carries TRBV19 and TRBJ2-1, with a tentative D call TRBD1 (6 bases). V lost 4 bases and J lost 5, with 12 bases in between. CDR3 size: 14 residues. Germline V lookup: CDR1 LNHDA, CDR2 SQIVND (reference sequence). The CDR3 loop is CASSTLTGDNEQFF. The CDR3 DNA reads TGTGCCAGTAGTACCCTGACAGGCGACAATGAGCAGTTCTTC.

The CDR3 spells CASSQVRYNEQFF. CDR3 coding DNA: TGCGCCAGCAGCCAAGTTCGATACAATGAGCAGTTCTTC. The chain employs TRBV4-1 and TRBJ2-1; D is ambiguous. The CDR3 has 13 residues. The V end lost 1 base, the J end lost 4 bases, and 5 bases lay between the germline ends. The germline gives CDR1 MGHRA, CDR2 YSYEKL.

The rearrangement joins TRBV9 to TRBJ1-1, with D uncertain. CDR1 and CDR2 (germline): SGDLS, YYNGEE. The V end was cut by 8 bases, the J end by 0 bases, with 17 bases between. CDR3 length equals 15 residues. CDR3 in DNA: TGTGCCAGTCAAGGAGTTACATCCATGAACACTGAAGCTTTCTTT. The encoded protein is CASQGVTSMNTEAFF.

The J gene is TRBJ2-1, the V gene TRBV10-1; no clear D gene. Trimming cost V 5 bases and J 8 bases, with 10 bases left between them. CDR1 is WNHNN and CDR2 is SYGVQD in the germline V gene (reference sequence). The CDR3 is 12 amino acids. The CDR3 here is CASSSSWDEQFF. The CDR3 DNA sequence: TGCGCCAGCAGTTCCTCGTGGGATGAGCAGTTCTTC.

This sequence joins TRBV7-9 and TRBJ2-2; D unresolved. The CDR3 spans 14 residues. The V gene lost 3 bases and the J gene lost 2 bases, with 7 bases spanning the gap. Germline V gene lookup returns CDR1 SEHNR and CDR2 FQNEAQ (reference sequence). CDR3 bases: TGTGCCAGCAGCTTTCGGCGTAACACCGGGGAGCTGTTTTTT. Encoded protein: CASSFRRNTGELFF. Together with reference TRBV7-9 and TRBJ2-2, the CDR3 gives the full variable domain: DTGVSQNPRHKITKRGQNVTFRCDPISEHNRLYWYRQTLGQGPEFLTYFQNEAQLEKSRLLSDRFSAERPKGSFSTLEIQRTEQGDSAMYLCASSFRRNTGELFFGEGSRLTVL.

The rearrangement uses TRBV10-3 and TRBJ2-7, with D perhaps given as TRBD1 or TRBD2 (5 bases each). Per germline, CDR1 ENHRY and CDR2 SYGVKD. This CDR3 contains 14 residues. Trimming cost V 8 bases and J 5 bases, with 19 bases left between them. The CDR3 DNA follows: TGTGCCATCGGAGCCGGGACGGATTTGAACGAGCAGTACTTC. The encoded protein is CAIGAGTDLNEQYF.

The V and J genes are TRBV29-1 and TRBJ1-2; D ambiguous. In germline, CDR1 is SQVTM, CDR2 ANQGSEA. Trimming took 5 bases from V and 8 from J, leaving 9 bases between them. The CDR3 is 10 amino acids. The CDR3 loop reads CSVYGSGYTF. CDR3 bases: TGCAGCGTTTACGGGTCAGGCTACACCTTC.

The rearrangement uses TRBV25-1 and TRBJ1-1, with D hard to call. The CDR3 has 13 amino acids. V dropped 0 bases and J dropped 4 bases, with 6 bases sitting between them. The V gene's germline CDR1 is MGHDK and CDR2 SYGVNS. As DNA, the CDR3 is TGTGCCAGCAGTGAATACGGAATCACTGAAGCTTTCTTT. Residues: CASSEYGITEAFF.

The chain has TRBV7-9 and TRBJ2-2; D is unclear. Germline V gene sequence: CDR1 SEHNR, CDR2 FQNEAQ (reference sequence). The CDR3 runs 15 residues. Trimming removed 5 bases from V and 1 base from J, with 11 bases in between. CDR3 sequence (DNA): TGTGCCAGCAGCCCAAGGACCAAGAACACCGGGGAGCTGTTTTTT. Translating it yields CASSPRTKNTGELFF.

J is TRBJ2-3 and V is TRBV7-3; 7 bases are shared with TRBD2. Germline CDR1 and CDR2: SGHTA and FQGTGA. The trim removed 0 bases at V and 4 bases at J, leaving 1 base unmatched. The CDR3 has 14 amino acids. The CDR3 DNA follows: TGTGCCAGCAGCTTAACTAGCGGGCCAGATACGCAGTATTTT. Its translation is CASSLTSGPDTQYF.

This clone was recorded only once. The V call is TRBV9, the J call TRBJ2-7; no reliable D call. Trimming took off 0 bases at V and 4 bases at J, with 11 bases between the two ends. The CDR3 runs to 14 residues. Germline V gene sequence: CDR1 SGDLS, CDR2 YYNGEE. CDR3 protein: CASSVEKTDYEQYF. CDR3 DNA sequence: TGTGCCAGCAGCGTAGAAAAGACTGATTACGAGCAGTACTTC.

The J gene is TRBJ2-5, the V gene TRBV18; D is perhaps TRBD1 (5 bases). The end of the DNA aligns better with TRBJ2-7, so the J call may be wrong. Germline V lookup: CDR1 KGHSH, CDR2 LQKENI. The CDR3 contains 14 residues. This CDR3 reads CASSRDSENYEQYF. The CDR3 DNA reads as TGTGCCAGCTCACGAGACAGTGAGAACTACGAGCAGTACTTC.